This is a list of T cell receptor beta chains from one sample in a study of CD8 T cells in Susac syndrome. From the immunoSEQ multiplex PCR reads, TCRdb called clonotypes with MiXCR, one entry per CDR3 protein. The table includes 150,000 to 200,000 distinct CDR3 sequences, 93% detected once. The specimen sequenced was CD4+ T cells from PBMCs. Source of these receptors: a human donor in good health. Each CDR3 is given with its conserved first and last residue. A D gene is named only where the DNA matches it firmly. Some rows have no size entry. The others give once, few or many, or a class for an expanded clone.

v_gene	j_gene	abundance	d_gene	CDR3aa	CDR3nt
TRBV5-1	TRBJ2-2	.	.	CASSRGGRSTMNTGELFF	TGCGCCAGCAGCCGGGGTGGGAGGTCCACGATGAACACCGGGGAGCTGTTTTTT
TRBV25-1	TRBJ1-6	once	.	CASSGSGDSPLHF	TGTGCCAGCAGTGGAAGTGGGGATTCACCCCTCCACTTT
TRBV13	TRBJ2-6	.	.	CASSLQGWGSGANVLTF	TGTGCCAGCAGCCTACAGGGTTGGGGATCTGGGGCCAACGTCCTGACTTTC
TRBV7-2	TRBJ2-7	.	.	CASSLVAGRNYEQYF	TGTGCCAGCAGCTTAGTTGCGGGGAGAAATTACGAGCAGTACTTC
TRBV6-5	TRBJ1-1	once	TRBD1	CASSSPGQGGRRAFF	TGTGCCAGCAGTTCCCCCGGACAGGGAGGTCGGAGGGCTTTCTTT
TRBV4-1	TRBJ2-7	.	.	CASSQTQLYEQYF	TGCGCCAGCAGCCAAACTCAACTCTACGAGCAGTACTTC
TRBV3-1	TRBJ2-7	.	.	CASSQTGYEQYF	TGTGCCAGCAGCCAGACAGGCTACGAGCAGTACTTC
TRBV12-3/TRBV12-4	TRBJ1-2	.	.	CASSLSGGDGYTF	TGTGCCAGCAGTTTATCGGGGGGGGATGGCTACACCTTC
TRBV2	TRBJ1-1	.	.	CASSVALDTEAFF	TGTGCCAGCAGTGTGGCTTTGGACACTGAAGCTTTCTTT
TRBV3-1	TRBJ1-1	.	.	CASSQHGGNTEAFF	TGTGCCAGCAGCCAACACGGGGGAAACACTGAAGCTTTCTTT
TRBV5-4	TRBJ2-3	.	.	CASSPQAEDTQYF	TGTGCCAGCAGCCCCCAGGCGGAAGATACGCAGTATTTT
TRBV4-1	TRBJ2-3	.	TRBD2	CASSQDPSSGGATDTQYF	TGCGCCAGCAGCCAAGATCCGTCTAGCGGGGGGGCGACAGATACGCAGTATTTT
TRBV3-1	TRBJ2-5	.	.	CASSQEGRRETQYF	TGTGCCAGCAGCCAAGAAGGGCGTCGGGAGACCCAGTACTTC
TRBV6-1	TRBJ2-1	.	.	CASSAVTSYNEQFF	TGTGCCAGCAGCGCAGTTACCTCCTACAATGAGCAGTTCTTC
TRBV7-2	TRBJ1-2	.	.	CASSPRSAISGYTF	TGTGCCAGCAGCCCCCGGTCCGCTATCTCCGGCTACACCTTC
TRBV7-8	TRBJ1-1	.	.	CASSRLGRKAEAFF	TGTGCCAGCAGCCGATTAGGAAGGAAAGCTGAAGCTTTCTTT
TRBV7-9	TRBJ1-1	.	.	CASSFSQFEAFF	TGTGCCAGCAGCTTCTCGCAATTTGAAGCTTTCTTT
TRBV20-1	TRBJ1-1	.	.	CSARDRRRGETEAFF	TGCAGTGCTAGAGATCGTCGGAGGGGGGAAACTGAAGCTTTCTTT
TRBV5-1	TRBJ1-2	.	.	CASSVDVDYGYTF	TGCGCCAGCAGCGTGGACGTCGACTATGGCTACACCTTC
TRBV11-3	TRBJ2-1	.	.	CASSLDRASSYNEQFF	TGTGCCAGCAGCTTAGATCGGGCTTCCTCCTACAATGAGCAGTTCTTC
TRBV20-1	TRBJ2-1	.	TRBD2	CSARDLYRGGRRNEQFF	TGCAGTGCTAGAGACCTCTATCGGGGGGGCCGCAGGAATGAGCAGTTCTTC
TRBV20-1	TRBJ1-2	.	TRBD1	CSARWGTGHGYTF	TGCAGTGCTAGATGGGGGACAGGCCATGGCTACACCTTC
TRBV18	TRBJ1-1	once	.	CASSQNRDTEAFF	TGTGCCAGCTCACAAAACAGGGACACTGAAGCTTTCTTT
TRBV12-3/TRBV12-4	TRBJ1-5	.	.	CASSLQGAQPQHF	TGTGCCAGCAGTTTACAGGGAGCTCAGCCCCAGCATTTT